What follows describes a single T cell receptor beta chain. The antigen is not known. This sample was included in a study of monozygotic twins with inflammatory bowel disease. Regarding the study as a whole: IBD patients showed reduced TCRbeta diversity (inverse Simpson) versus healthy co-twins. The analysis did not separate different T cell subtypes.

Template switching incorporated UMIs with a 6-nucleotide sample barcode. TCRalpha along with TCRbeta cDNA was subjected to two nested PCRs lasting approximately 17 and 9 cycles. TCRdb reprocessed the 5' RACE reads and stores each CDR3 protein as one record, lacking DNA. The sample table sets out some 130,000 distinct CDR3 sequences. This CDR3 spans 12 amino acids. The germline gives CDR1 SQVTM, CDR2 ANQGSEA. This TCR was recovered from a human donor with ulcerative colitis or Crohn's disease, or a healthy co-twin of an affected twin (not recorded which). Source material: blood. The chain has TRBV29-1 and TRBJ1-1. The CDR3 sequence is CSGSSSVSEAFF.